Described below is a single T cell receptor beta chain sequence and its context. The clone's antigen remains unknown. Base qualities are not at hand, and no much larger clone is one base apart. The data were taken from a study of blood T cell repertoires in COVID-19 (dated by TCRdb to 2020 to 2021). At the level of the whole study: Collaborator samples came from the United States, Italy and Spain and covered acute and convalescent phases of COVID-19. Where available, HLA class I and class II types were taken from metadata supplied by the sample provider and were not determined by assay-based typing. The samples were drawn from the first 160 participants of the ongoing ImmuneRACE study and from over a thousand subjects provided by 6 global collaborators. The repertoires were released in a freely available public database meant as a resource for research on the immune response to SARS-CoV-2. A de-identified subject ID, COVID-19 status, age in years and sex were almost always included in the sample metadata. Subjects who had been exposed to COVID-19, were actively infected with it, or had recovered from it provided the deeply sampled blood TCRbeta repertoires that made up the dataset. The prospective study material was composed of cDNA or gDNA derived from T cells, B-cell-depleted T cells, or PBMCs.

One collaborating source in Seattle enrolled patients while the patients were actively infected and followed the patients over time throughout the course of disease. The collaborating institutions used their own protocols to collect whole blood in K2EDTA tubes. For TCRbeta analysis, collaborators shipped samples as frozen whole blood, isolated PBMCs, or DNA extracted from either of those sample types. The immunoSEQ Assay, a bias-controlled multiplex PCR, was used to amplify TCRbeta CDR3 regions from genomic DNA. The authors' pipeline ran thus. Within the assay, amplification of reference gene primers was used to estimate how many nucleated cells each sample contained. To quantify the absolute abundance of each unique TCRbeta CDR3 rearrangement, sequence reads were collapsed and filtered. Productive Simpson clonality was computed per sample as the square root of Simpson's diversity index over productive rearrangements. TCRdb obtained this table from immuneACCESS and retained in-frame rearrangements with V and J assigned. These tables miss some clones; where compared with another copy, unresolved V genes account for less than half of the shortfall, and the remainder is unexplained. V and J calls plus clone size are reproduced from that table; the DNA served to infer D and trimming. This sample comprises fewer than 350,000 clones, over 75% of them detected only once. The top ten clonotypes cover roughly 7% of the sample.

The full study reports these points: The amount of clinical and demographic metadata varied by source and participant and was provided uncurated.

Spanning cysteine to phenylalanine, the CDR3 consists of 13 amino acids. Only the CDR3 DNA stays, 39 bases, in frame from base 1. As encoded in the germline V gene, CDR1 is SGHAT while CDR2 is FQNNGV. Cut back by 0 bases and 8 bases, the V and J ends lie 10 bases apart. The sequenced sample was peripheral blood. The V gene is TRBV11-2 and the J gene is TRBJ2-5; the D gene remains uncertain. This receptor was taken from a woman aged 25 to 45 with COVID-19, enrolled during active disease. The nucleotides are TGTGCCAGCAGCTTAGACCGAGGAGACACCCAGTACTTC. It is translated as CASSLDRGDTQYF.